This T cell receptor beta chain was captured in a study of PD-1 blockade in mismatch repair-deficient tumors. For the study at large: Patients had 12 to 13 mismatch repair-deficient cancer types and were previously treated and progressing.

The V gene lost 8 bases and the J gene lost 2 bases, with 16 bases spanning the gap. CDR1 is WNHNN, CDR2 SYGVQD, per germline (reference sequence). CDR3 length: 14 residues. Data came from immunoSEQ multiplex PCR; TCRdb stores just in-frame clones and leaves some out. The sample lists approximately 80,000 clones, 80% to 90% occurring once. The source of this sequence is an adult with mismatch repair-deficient cancer. Here the sequenced sample was peripheral blood, taken 44 weeks after starting pembrolizumab. This chain links TRBV10-1 with TRBJ2-7, with D perhaps matching TRBD1 (6 bases). The CDR3 loop is CASPPFRGPYEQYF. CDR3 nucleotides: TGCGCCAGCCCCCCTTTCAGGGGACCCTACGAGCAGTACTTC.